This T cell receptor (beta chain) originates from a study of T cell responses to AZD1222 COVID-19 vaccine. CDR3 length: 15 residues. Germline V lookup: CDR1 SGHTA, CDR2 FQGNSA. Trimming stripped 6 bases from V and 8 bases from J, with 17 bases between. Libraries were prepared by immunoSEQ multiplex PCR; TCRdb keeps only in-frame clonotypes and omits some of them. The sample holds 95,000 to 150,000 clones, over 75% seen once. The starting material was peripheral blood, obtained on day 0 of AZD1222 vaccination. J is TRBJ1-6 and V is TRBV7-2; possible D gene TRBD1, 6 bases. This sequence was found in an adult in good health. The CDR3 nucleotides are TGTGCCAGCAGTTCCAGGGGCGGAGGAGATTCACCCCTCCACTTT. It is translated as CASSSRGGGDSPLHF.